This T cell receptor (beta chain) was recorded in a study of shared clonotypes between healthy human individuals. Study results and caveats: Across subsets, estimated richness was generally greater for naive than for memory populations.

Remarks on this clone: Its antigen remains unknown.

From germline, CDR1 is SNHLY and CDR2 FYNNEI. Trimming pared 7 bases from V and 1 base from J, leaving 16 bases between. The CDR3 consists of 16 residues. The run depth of the assay was deep. Data came from immunoSEQ multiplex PCR; TCRdb stores just in-frame clones and leaves some out. Of roughly 640,000 clones listed, around 97% are singletons. The chain recombines TRBV2 with TRBJ1-4; no firm D call. Sequencing was done on a sample of naive CD4+ T cells sorted from blood. Sample subset: CD45RA+ positively selected. This receptor was obtained from a woman aged 30 to 39 in good health. The CDR3 nucleotides are TGTGCCAGCACCCATGAAGGGTCAGTAACTAATGAAAAACTGTTTTTT. Amino acids: CASTHEGSVTNEKLFF.